These 30 T cell receptor beta chains originate from one sample sequenced in a study of cytomegalovirus exposure and HLA in healthy donors. PCR used 60 Vbeta primers and 13 Jbeta primers. TCRdb's table, derived via immunoSEQ multiplex PCR, lists solely in-frame clones and lacks some. The repertoire holds 100,000 or so clones, with roughly four fifths as singletons. The sequenced sample was PBMCs. These receptor sequences come from a man in his thirties or forties in good health and CMV-seropositive.

This clone was seen only a few times. CDR3 in DNA: TGTGCCAGCAGTTTATTGAGTGGGAACACTGAAGCTTTCTTT. It specifies CASSLLSGNTEAFF. The rearrangement uses TRBV28 and TRBJ1-1; no clear D. This CDR3 is built from 14 residues. Trimming left V 1 base short and J 1 base short, with 7 bases between. Germline V gene lookup returns CDR1 MDHEN and CDR2 SYDVKM.

The genes are TRBV28 and TRBJ1-4; TRBD1 aligns across 7 bases. This CDR3 comprises 12 residues. Germline trimming cut 8 bases from V and 7 bases from J; bases unmatched to any gene: 4. Germline V gene lookup returns CDR1 MDHEN and CDR2 SYDVKM. The CDR3 DNA is TGTGCCAGCGCTGGGACAGTTGAAAAACTGTTTTTT. This gives the protein CASAGTVEKLFF. The entire variable domain, with the rest obtained from reference TRBV28 and TRBJ1-4, is as follows: DVKVTQSSRYLVKRTGEKVFLECVQDMDHENMFWYRQDPGLGLRLIYFSYDVKMKEKGDIPEGYSVSREKKERFSLILESASTNQTSMYLCASAGTVEKLFFGSGTQLSVL.

The CDR3 protein is CARSSYRLAGAQDTQYF. DNA for the CDR3: TGTGCCAGAAGCTCCTATAGACTAGCGGGAGCTCAAGATACGCAGTATTTT. This rearrangement joins TRBV7-5 to TRBJ2-3; TRBD2 is taken as the D call from the table, unchecked against the DNA. TRBV7-5 is a pseudogene locus. This CDR3 is 17 amino acids long.

The V gene is TRBV2, the J gene TRBJ2-1, with 8 bases identical to TRBD2. After removal of 2 bases from V and 5 bases from J, the junction contained 8 bases not matched to a gene. The germline V gene encodes CDR1 SNHLY and CDR2 FYNNEI. There are 16 residues in the CDR3. The CDR3 loop reads CASSEWPREGDNEQFF. The CDR3, as DNA: TGTGCCAGCAGTGAATGGCCCCGGGAGGGGGACAATGAGCAGTTCTTC.

This clone was detected a few times. The chain carries TRBV5-8 and TRBJ1-5; D is unresolved. The germline gives CDR1 SGHTS, CDR2 YDEGEE. Trimming shortened V by 4 bases and J by 2 bases, and 13 bases separated the two germline ends. The CDR3 sequence is 15 residues long. CDR3 amino acids: CASSNQLSGNQPQHF. DNA of the CDR3: TGTGCCAGCAGCAATCAACTATCGGGCAATCAGCCCCAGCATTTT.

This chain connects TRBV27 to TRBJ2-7, with a weak D call TRBD1 (5 bases). Germline lookup yields CDR1 MNHEY and CDR2 SMNVEV (reference sequence). This CDR3 region has 14 residues. V lost 2 bases and J lost 2, with 10 bases in between. CDR3 loop: CASSLEAGPYEQYF. CDR3 nucleotide sequence: TGTGCCAGCAGTTTAGAGGCAGGGCCCTACGAGCAGTACTTC.

The chain couples TRBV6-5 to TRBJ2-1, with D uncertain. CDR3 length: 16 amino acids. The V gene's germline CDR1 is MNHEY and CDR2 SVGAGI. V was trimmed by 0 bases and J by 6 bases, leaving 15 bases between them. CDR3: CASSYSLTAEPNEQFF. The CDR3 nucleotides are TGTGCCAGCAGTTACTCTTTAACTGCTGAACCCAATGAGCAGTTCTTC.

This clone occurred a few times. The gene calls are TRBV5-5 and TRBJ1-5; D is possibly TRBD1 (5 bases). Germline V gene lookup returns CDR1 SGHKS and CDR2 YYEKEE (reference sequence). The CDR3 runs to 15 residues. The germline V and J ends were trimmed by 0 bases and 2 bases, with 9 bases remaining between them. CDR3: CASSLEGVGNQPQHF. The CDR3, as DNA: TGTGCCAGCAGCTTGGAAGGGGTGGGCAATCAGCCCCAGCATTTT.

The table lists this clone with a count of one. This chain uses TRBV19 with TRBJ2-1, with TRBD1 as a possible D gene (5 bases). Germline values: CDR1 LNHDA, CDR2 SQIVND (reference sequence). The CDR3 loop spans 15 amino acids. Trimming removed 2 bases at V and 2 bases at J, with 10 bases between. The CDR3 protein is CASSIMADTYNEQFF. The DNA for the CDR3 is TGTGCCAGTAGTATAATGGCGGACACCTACAATGAGCAGTTCTTC. The full variable domain, in which reference TRBV19 and TRBJ2-1 provide the parts outside the CDR3, is DGGITQSPKYLFRKEGQNVTLSCEQNLNHDAMYWYRQDPGQGLRLIYYSQIVNDFQKGDIAEGYSVSREKKESFPLTVTSAQKNPTAFYLCASSIMADTYNEQFFGPGTRLTVL.

The chain couples TRBV5-1 to TRBJ1-4; TRBD1 aligns across 9 bases. This CDR3 is built from 14 residues. Per the germline V gene, CDR1 is SGHRS and CDR2 is YFSETQ. V shed 3 bases and J 4 bases; nucleotides not matched to a gene: 1. CDR3 sequence: CASSSGQGNEKLFF. In DNA form, the CDR3 reads TGCGCCAGCAGCTCGGGACAGGGTAATGAAAAACTGTTTTTT. Filled out from reference TRBV5-1 and TRBJ1-4, the complete variable domain reads KAGVTQTPRYLIKTRGQQVTLSCSPISGHRSVSWYQQTPGQGLQFLFEYFSETQRNKGNFPGRFSGRQFSNSRSEMNVSTLELGDSALYLCASSSGQGNEKLFFGSGTQLSVL.

The CDR3 sequence is CASSYGTGDEKLFF. The CDR3 nucleotides read TGTGCCAGCAGCTACGGGACAGGGGACGAAAAACTGTTTTTT. The chain joins TRBV7-8 to TRBJ1-4; 10 nucleotides align to TRBD1. V gave up 4 bases and J gave up 8 bases; unmatched junction bases: 4. The CDR3 runs 14 residues. Germline loops: CDR1 SGHVS, CDR2 FQNEAQ.

This sequence joins TRBV10-3 and TRBJ2-5; maybe TRBD1 (5 bases). The ends were cut back, 0 bases at V and 9 bases at J, with 5 bases in the middle. The V gene's germline CDR1 is ENHRY and CDR2 SYGVKD. The CDR3 covers 11 residues. The chain's CDR3 is CAISESGAQYF. The CDR3, as DNA: TGTGCCATCAGTGAGTCAGGGGCCCAGTACTTC.

V and J are TRBV5-1 and TRBJ2-2; 14 nucleotides align to TRBD2. The V segment lost 4 bases and the J segment 6 bases; nucleotides outside the gene matches: 2. The CDR3 is made up of 15 amino acids. Germline CDR1 SGHRS, CDR2 YFSETQ. CDR3 in amino acids: CASSPGLAGAGELFF. The CDR3 DNA follows: TGCGCCAGCAGCCCGGGACTAGCGGGAGCCGGGGAGCTGTTTTTT.

This chain joins TRBV5-4 and TRBJ2-2, with 8 bases lining up with TRBD2. This CDR3 has 14 residues. Germline CDR1 and CDR2: SGHNT and YYREEE (reference sequence). The V and J ends lost 4 bases and 6 bases, in that order; junction bases with no gene match: 5. The CDR3 is CASSLRTSSGELFF. CDR3 sequence (DNA): TGTGCCAGCAGCCTCCGGACTAGCTCCGGGGAGCTGTTTTTT.

The chain combines TRBV28 with TRBJ2-5; D is unresolved. CDR3 length equals 13 residues. Germline CDR1 and CDR2: MDHEN and SYDVKM. V gave up 6 bases and J gave up 2 bases, with 10 bases separating them. CDR3 residues: CASRGTEQETQYF. Here the CDR3 DNA reads TGTGCCAGCAGAGGAACAGAGCAAGAGACCCAGTACTTC. The full variable domain, with the rest looked up from reference TRBV28 and TRBJ2-5, is DVKVTQSSRYLVKRTGEKVFLECVQDMDHENMFWYRQDPGLGLRLIYFSYDVKMKEKGDIPEGYSVSREKKERFSLILESASTNQTSMYLCASRGTEQETQYFGPGTRLLVL.

The rearrangement links TRBV19 to TRBJ1-5, with 12 bases matching TRBD1. V was pared by 6 bases and J by 3 bases, with 12 bases of the junction left unmatched. CDR3 size: 18 residues. Germline CDR1 is LNHDA and CDR2 is SQIVND (reference sequence). CDR3 in DNA: TGTGCCAGTAGCAATCTACCGGGACAGGGGGCCTCCAATCAGCCCCAGCATTTT. Translation gives CASSNLPGQGASNQPQHF.

A note on this clone: At one end, the junction sequence differs from germline, possibly due to a read error. This chain links TRBV27 with TRBJ2-3, with 9 nucleotides matching TRBD1. Germline V lookup: CDR1 MNHEY, CDR2 SMNVEV (reference sequence). This CDR3 spans 15 amino acids. The CDR3 here is CAGSPGTGLPDTQYF. The CDR3 DNA is TGTGCCGGCAGCCCTGGGACAGGGCTACCGGATACGCAGTATTTT.

This rearrangement joins TRBV28 to TRBJ1-5; D is uncertain. The V end lost 1 base, the J end lost 0 bases, and 10 bases lay between the germline ends. The CDR3 length is 16 residues. The germline CDR1 and CDR2 sequences are MDHEN and SYDVKM. The DNA for the CDR3 is TGTGCCAGCAGTTTATATGGGCAAAATAGCAATCAGCCCCAGCATTTT. Translating gives CASSLYGQNSNQPQHF.

V usage is TRBV6-5 and J usage is TRBJ1-5; possible D gene TRBD1, 6 bases. The CDR3 loop spans 13 amino acids. Trimming took 8 bases from V and 7 from J, leaving 15 bases between them. Germline V gives CDR1 MNHEY, CDR2 SVGAGI. CDR3 amino acids: CASFTGIGQPQHF. The CDR3 DNA reads as TGTGCCAGCTTTACAGGGATAGGGCAGCCCCAGCATTTT.

This chain links TRBV14 with TRBJ1-1, with TRBD1 matching over 9 bases. The CDR3 runs 17 residues. Germline CDR1 and CDR2: SGHDN and FVKESK. Trimming took 0 bases from V and 7 from J; bases not matched to a gene: 12. Written as DNA, the CDR3 is TGTGCCAGCAGCCAAGAGTGGTTTACAGGGGGCGACGGTGAAGCTTTCTTT. The encoded protein is CASSQEWFTGGDGEAFF.

J is TRBJ2-7 and V is TRBV11-2; 10 nucleotides match TRBD2. There are 18 residues in the CDR3. V trimming: 0 bases; J trimming: 1 base; junction bases outside the gene matches: 9. CDR1 is SGHAT and CDR2 is FQNNGV in the germline V gene. CDR3 coding DNA: TGTGCCAGCAGCTTAGATAGGGTCACTAGCGGGATGTCCTACGAGCAGTACTTC. Translated, it gives CASSLDRVTSGMSYEQYF.

This chain connects TRBV9 to TRBJ1-1; D gene ambiguous. The CDR3 covers 14 residues. Germline V gene sequence: CDR1 SGDLS, CDR2 YYNGEE. The V and J ends lost 0 bases and 0 bases respectively, with 6 bases between them. The CDR3 protein is CASSVGHLNTEAFF. The CDR3 coding sequence is TGTGCCAGCAGCGTAGGACACTTGAACACTGAAGCTTTCTTT. The whole variable domain, filled in from reference TRBV9 and TRBJ1-1, reads DSGVTQTPKHLITATGQRVTLRCSPRSGDLSVYWYQQSLDQGLQFLIQYYNGEERAKGNILERFSAQQFPDLHSELNLSSLELGDSALYFCASSVGHLNTEAFFGQGTRLTVV.

The table lists this clone with a few counts. The chain joins TRBV28 to TRBJ1-4, with 7 bases identical to TRBD1. The CDR3 is 15 residues long. Trimming at V came to 4 bases and at J to 7 bases, leaving 9 bases not matched to a gene. Germline CDR1 is MDHEN and CDR2 is SYDVKM. The CDR3 DNA reads TGTGCCAGCAGTTACCAGGGGGAATATGGTGAAAAACTGTTTTTT. Its protein product is CASSYQGEYGEKLFF.

The V call is TRBV5-1, the J call TRBJ2-2, with no clear D. CDR3 length: 14 amino acids. The germline CDR1 and CDR2 sequences are SGHRS and YFSETQ. V was cut by 1 base and J by 0 bases, with 4 bases left in between. The CDR3 DNA reads as TGCGCCAGCAGCTTGTCTCCGAACACCGGGGAGCTGTTTTTT. This gives the protein CASSLSPNTGELFF.

The V gene is TRBV5-8, the J gene TRBJ2-1; D is perhaps TRBD2 (5 bases). The CDR3 is 13 residues long. Per the germline V gene, CDR1 is SGHTS and CDR2 is YDEGEE. V lost 4 bases, J lost 10 bases, and 15 bases lay in between. For the CDR3, the DNA is TGTGCCAGCAGCCGAGACAAGCGGAACGAGCAGTTCTTC. Translation gives CASSRDKRNEQFF.

J is TRBJ1-1 and V is TRBV11-2; a weak D match, TRBD1 (5 bases). This CDR3 has 14 amino acids. Per the germline V gene, CDR1 is SGHAT and CDR2 is FQNNGV. V lost 7 bases and J 0 bases, leaving 12 bases between the germline ends. DNA of the CDR3: TGTGCCAGCACCCAGGGACTGTTGAACACTGAAGCTTTCTTT. This translates into CASTQGLLNTEAFF. Full variable domain (missing parts from reference TRBV11-2 and TRBJ1-1): EAGVAQSPRYKIIEKRQSVAFWCNPISGHATLYWYQQILGQGPKLLIQFQNNGVVDDSQLPKDRFSAERLKGVDSTLKIQPAKLEDSAVYLCASTQGLLNTEAFFGQGTRLTVV.

The V gene is TRBV9, the J gene TRBJ2-7; 8 nucleotides match TRBD2. This CDR3 region has 16 residues. Losses at the gene ends were 0 bases for V and 2 bases for J; bases not matched to a gene: 7. The germline V gene encodes CDR1 SGDLS and CDR2 YYNGEE. The CDR3 is CASSVGRVAGTYEQYF. DNA of the CDR3: TGTGCCAGCAGCGTAGGACGGGTAGCGGGAACCTACGAGCAGTACTTC.

This rearrangement joins TRBV21-1 to TRBJ2-2; the listed D gene, TRBD2, was not tested against the DNA. TRBV21-1 is classified as a pseudogene. This CDR3 region has 11 residues. DNA of the CDR3: TGTGCCAGCGAGGTTGACGGGGAGCTGTTTTTT. This encodes CASEVDGELFF.

This clone was detected a few times. The CDR3 DNA reads as TGTGCCAGCAGTCTCCGGGACTCTTCCTACGAGCAGTACTTC. It encodes CASSLRDSSYEQYF. This sequence joins TRBV7-9 and TRBJ2-7; perhaps TRBD2 as D (6 bases). The CDR3 is 14 amino acids. Germline CDR1 is SEHNR and CDR2 is FQNEAQ (reference sequence). V lost 6 bases to trimming and J lost 1 base, with 13 bases between them.

The CDR3 reads CASSLGLAVDTQYF. CDR3 nucleotide sequence: TGTGCCAGCAGCTTGGGACTAGCGGTAGATACGCAGTATTTT. This chain joins TRBV7-9 and TRBJ2-3, with 11 nucleotides matching TRBD2. V was pared by 3 bases and J by 5 bases, with 1 base of the junction left unmatched. Germline CDR1 SEHNR, CDR2 FQNEAQ (reference sequence). This CDR3 spans 14 amino acids.